The sequence of this T cell receptor beta chain was determined in a study of T cells in Graves' hyperthyroidism and ophthalmopathy. Study results and limitations: Most expanded thyroid clonotypes above 0.001 recurred in blood.

Stability of Graves' hyperthyroidism was defined as absent ophthalmopathy progression within 18 months. Among the patients, aged 18 to 65, hyperthyroidism was newly diagnosed and had lasted under 2 months. TCR beta CDR3 sequences were amplified from RNA transcripts. The TCR CDR3 first-round RT-PCR relied on the HTBI primer set. In TCRdb, the multiplex PCR reads were re-called with MiXCR into one record per CDR3 protein. The table includes some 600,000 distinct CDR3 sequences, approximately 44% detected once. Trimming took off 0 bases at V and 4 bases at J, with 6 bases between the two ends. The germline gives CDR1 LNHDA, CDR2 SQIVND (reference sequence). The CDR3 spans 13 residues. Of note for this clonotype: The antigen is not known.

This TCR derives from a woman aged 18-35 years with Graves' hyperthyroidism. Sequencing input: peripheral blood or thyroid tissue (not recorded which). This sequence joins TRBV19 and TRBJ1-1; the D is unclear. Here the CDR3 reads CASSIDPATEAFF. The DNA of the CDR3 is TGTGCCAGTAGTATAGATCCGGCCACTGAAGCTTTCTTT.